This TCR beta chain came from a study of vaccination effects on CD4 cells after COVID-19. Antigen-specific CD4+ T cells were first expanded with viral peptide pools by the ViraFEST assay and only then sequenced. The culture ran for about eleven days before CD4+ T cells were isolated. Nobody among the vaccine recipients had prior SARS-CoV-2 infection (nucleocapsid antibodies were negative). Half the medium was replaced with IL-2 medium on days 3 and 7. Only in-frame clones appear in the TCRdb table, and some are missing; sequencing was by immunoSEQ multiplex PCR. The sample includes 30,000 to 45,000 clones, roughly 76% of them seen just once. Trimming left V 5 bases short and J 2 bases short, with 12 bases between. The CDR3 is made up of 14 amino acids. Germline CDR1 MNHEY, CDR2 SVGAGI. This clone was counted once. Its target is not known.

Sequences were derived from CD4+ T cells from PBMCs cultured with SARS-CoV-2 spike peptides, sampled before COVID-19 vaccination. This sequence originates from a human donor who received a COVID-19 vaccine. The rearrangement uses TRBV6-5 and TRBJ1-2; TRBD1 might be the D (5 bases). CDR3 sequence reads: CASSRDPTNYGYTF. In DNA form, the CDR3 reads TGTGCCAGCAGTCGGGACCCCACAAACTATGGCTACACCTTC.